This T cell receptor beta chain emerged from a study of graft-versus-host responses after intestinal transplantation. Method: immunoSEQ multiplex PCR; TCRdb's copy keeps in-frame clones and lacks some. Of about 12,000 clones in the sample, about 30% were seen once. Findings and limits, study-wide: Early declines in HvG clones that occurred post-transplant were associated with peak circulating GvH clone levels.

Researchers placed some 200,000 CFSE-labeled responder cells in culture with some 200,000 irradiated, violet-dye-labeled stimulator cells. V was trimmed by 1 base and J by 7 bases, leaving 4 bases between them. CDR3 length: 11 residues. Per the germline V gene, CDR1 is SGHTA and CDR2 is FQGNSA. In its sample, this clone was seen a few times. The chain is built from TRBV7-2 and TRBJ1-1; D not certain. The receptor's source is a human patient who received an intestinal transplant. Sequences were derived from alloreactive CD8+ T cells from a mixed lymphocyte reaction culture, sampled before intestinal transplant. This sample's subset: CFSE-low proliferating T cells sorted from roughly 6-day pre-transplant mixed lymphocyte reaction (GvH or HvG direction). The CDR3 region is CASSLDGEAFF. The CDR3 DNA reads TGTGCCAGCAGCTTAGATGGTGAAGCTTTCTTT.